Shown below are 9 T cell receptor beta chains from a single sample sequenced in a study of response to subunit inactivated influenza vaccine. TCRdb re-analysed the RT-PCR reads in MiXCR, keeping a single row per CDR3 protein. Among about half a million distinct CDR3 sequences listed, approximately 7.6% were seen once. The sample in question was PBMCs from blood, obtained approximately 25 months after vaccination. All receptors come from a man between 50 and 69 years old who received an inactivated influenza vaccine.

This clonotype was counted at least ten times. V and J are TRBV20-1 and TRBJ2-1; 12 nucleotides agree with TRBD2. Germline CDR1 is DFQATT and CDR2 is SNEGSKA (reference sequence). This CDR3 region has 15 residues. Losses at the gene ends were 5 bases for V and 7 bases for J; bases not matched to a gene: 9. The chain's CDR3 is CSAESSGRARNEQFF. DNA of the CDR3: TGCAGTGCTGAATCTAGCGGGAGGGCCCGAAATGAGCAGTTCTTC.

Only a few counts were recorded for this clonotype. J is TRBJ2-7 and V is TRBV18; 9 positions agree with TRBD1. With V trimmed by 6 bases and J by 9 bases, 9 bases remained unmatched. The CDR3 extends over 13 amino acids. Looked up from germline, CDR1 is KGHSH and CDR2 is LQKENI. CDR3 residues: CASSPTGGEAQYF. The CDR3 nucleotides are TGTGCCAGCTCGCCTACAGGGGGCGAGGCGCAGTACTTC. The full variable domain, in which reference TRBV18 and TRBJ2-7 provide the parts outside the CDR3, is NAGVMQNPRHLVRRRGQEARLRCSPMKGHSHVYWYRQLPEEGLKFMVYLQKENIIDESGMPKERFSAEFPKEGPSILRIQQVVRGDSAAYFCASSPTGGEAQYFGPGTRLTVT.

This clonotype came up many times. V gene TRBV6-1 combines with J gene TRBJ1-6; 7 bases map to TRBD1. The CDR3 length is 15 residues. With V trimmed by 6 bases and J by 0 bases, 2 bases remained unmatched. Germline loops: CDR1 MNHNS, CDR2 SASEGT. The CDR3 DNA sequence: TGTGCCAGCAGCCCAGGGGGCTCCTATAATTCACCCCTCCACTTT. Translated: CASSPGGSYNSPLHF.

The chain recombines TRBV20-1 with TRBJ1-1; D is perhaps TRBD1 (6 bases). This CDR3 has 13 amino acids. Trimming stripped 5 bases from V and 3 bases from J, with 13 bases between. The germline gives CDR1 DFQATT, CDR2 SNEGSKA (reference sequence). The CDR3 DNA reads TGCAGTGCTCCCCGAGCAGGGGACACTGAAGCTTTCTTT. Its translation is CSAPRAGDTEAFF.

The gene calls are TRBV20-1 and TRBJ1-5, with TRBD1 identical over 8 bases. Germline assignment: CDR1 DFQATT and CDR2 SNEGSKA (reference sequence). The V and J ends lost 4 bases and 6 bases, in that order; junction bases with no gene match: 5. The CDR3 covers 13 residues. CDR3 DNA sequence: TGCAGTGCTAAGGACAGGGCAGTTCAGCCCCAGCATTTT. Its translation: CSAKDRAVQPQHF.

The chain couples TRBV7-3 to TRBJ2-5; 9 bases match TRBD1. The V gene's germline CDR1 is SGHTA and CDR2 FQGTGA. The CDR3 has 15 amino acids. The ends lost 4 bases at V and 2 bases at J; junction bases unmatched: 5. CDR3: CASSSTGTGQETQYF. The CDR3 bases are TGTGCCAGCAGCTCCACCGGGACAGGGCAAGAGACCCAGTACTTC.

V is TRBV7-6 and J is TRBJ1-3; D is ambiguous. Trimming removed 5 bases from V and 4 bases from J, with 6 bases in between. This CDR3 region has 12 residues. Germline loops: CDR1 SGHVS, CDR2 FNYEAQ. The CDR3 reads CASSGRGNTIYF. The DNA of the CDR3 is TGTGCCAGCAGCGGGCGGGGAAACACCATATATTTT.

This clonotype has a handful of counts. The chain joins TRBV5-5 to TRBJ2-2; 8 positions agree with TRBD1. The length of the CDR3 is 15 residues. The J segment lost 7 bases and the V segment lost 4 bases, leaving 9 bases of the junction unmatched. From germline, CDR1 is SGHKS and CDR2 YYEKEE (reference sequence). CDR3: CASSLRTGIGGELFF. The CDR3, as DNA: TGTGCCAGCAGCCTTAGGACAGGGATTGGCGGGGAGCTGTTTTTT.

Ten or more counts support this clonotype. This sequence joins TRBV4-2 and TRBJ2-3; 11 bases agree with TRBD2. In germline, CDR1 is LGHNA, CDR2 YNFKEQ. Trimming at V came to 0 bases and at J to 8 bases, leaving 7 bases not matched to a gene. CDR3 length: 16 amino acids. The CDR3 loop is CASSQEIAGGPGTQYF. The CDR3 coding sequence is TGTGCCAGCAGCCAAGAGATAGCGGGGGGGCCCGGTACGCAGTATTTT.